These T cell receptor beta chains were read from a single sample in a study of response to subunit inactivated influenza vaccine. MiXCR was run by TCRdb on the RT-PCR reads, yielding one entry per CDR3 protein. The sample lists fewer than 550,000 distinct CDR3 sequences, about 25% seen once, with 1.5% to 2% in the top ten. The input for sequencing was CD4+ T cells sorted from PBMCs, taken about 5 days after vaccination. These receptors all come from a man between 45 and 60 years old who received an inactivated influenza vaccine. Each CDR3 is given with its conserved first and last residue. A D gene is named only where the DNA matches it firmly. For some rows the clone size is stated as once, few or many, or as a class when expanded; others skip it.

TGTGCCAGCAGTTCCCCGGACAGTAACTATGGCTACACCTTC | CASSSPDSNYGYTF | 14 | few | TRBJ1-2 | TRBV12-3/TRBV12-4 | -
TGTGCCAGCTCACGGAATCAGGGCTGGGGGAGCAATCAGCCCCAGCATTTT | CASSRNQGWGSNQPQHF | 17 | few | TRBJ1-5 | TRBV18 | -
TGTGCCAGCAGCGATCCGGGGATAGCGGAGGACACCGGGGAGCTGTTTTTT | CASSDPGIAEDTGELFF | 17 | - | TRBJ2-2 | TRBV9 | -
TGTGCCAGCAGCCAGTATGCCACTCGGGACGTTCCAGATACGCAGTATTTT | CASSQYATRDVPDTQYF | 17 | - | TRBJ2-3 | TRBV3-1 | -
TGCAGTGCCCGCATCGTTCGGGACGAAGGCAATCAGCCCCAGCATTTT | CSARIVRDEGNQPQHF | 16 | - | TRBJ1-5 | TRBV20-1 | -
TGTGCCAGCAGCCCCCCCGGGCTACCCGAGACCCAGTACTTC | CASSPPGLPETQYF | 14 | - | TRBJ2-5 | TRBV7-2 | -
TGTGCCAGCAGTTACACCCAACTAGCGAGAGGTTACGAGCAGTACTTC | CASSYTQLARGYEQYF | 16 | many | TRBJ2-7 | TRBV6-5 | TRBD2
TGTGCCATCAGCGCCAACCAAGAGACCCAGTACTTC | CAISANQETQYF | 12 | few | TRBJ2-5 | TRBV10-3 | -
TGCGCCAGCAGCGCTTCAGACCCGCGGGGGGGGGTCGAGCAGTACTTC | CASSASDPRGGVEQYF | 16 | - | TRBJ2-7 | TRBV5-1 | TRBD2
TGTGCCAGCAGTTACGGTGTTTGGCAGAGGAACACTGAAGCTTTCTTT | CASSYGVWQRNTEAFF | 16 | - | TRBJ1-1 | TRBV6-2/TRBV6-3 | -
TGTGCCAGCACTCTCAGGGTTTCGAACACCGGGGAGCTGTTTTTT | CASTLRVSNTGELFF | 15 | - | TRBJ2-2 | TRBV18 | -
TGTGCCAGCAGCTTAGGGTCAGGGGGTAGATACAATGAGCAGTTCTTC | CASSLGSGGRYNEQFF | 16 | - | TRBJ2-1 | TRBV7-2 | TRBD1
TGCAGTGCTAGACCCCGGACAGGGGCTAGGGAGCAGTACTTC | CSARPRTGAREQYF | 14 | few | TRBJ2-7 | TRBV20-1 | TRBD1
TGCGCCAGCAGCTTGGGGTCAGGGCCGAGGGCCAACGTCCTGACTTTC | CASSLGSGPRANVLTF | 16 | few | TRBJ2-6 | TRBV5-1 | -
TGCAGCGTTGAGCGTTTCGGCACAGATACGCAGTATTTT | CSVERFGTDTQYF | 13 | many | TRBJ2-3 | TRBV29-1 | -
TGCGCCAGCAGCCAACCGACAGGAGCAACTAATGAAAAACTGTTTTTT | CASSQPTGATNEKLFF | 16 | once | TRBJ1-4 | TRBV5-1 | -